The 26 T cell receptor beta chains listed next were all sequenced from one sample in a study of tumor and adjacent non-tumor tissue in lung cancer. The template was RNA from unsorted bulk tissue. The normal lung tissue was taken more than 3 cm from the tumor edge. The library came from three nested PCR rounds adapted from ARM-PCR protocols. TCRdb reprocessed the multiplex PCR reads via MiXCR and lists one record per CDR3 protein. The sample has 70,000 to 90,000 distinct CDR3 sequences, approximately 78% seen once. The sequenced sample was distant non-tumor lung tissue. The receptors here all came from a man aged 60 to 69 with non-small cell lung cancer.

As to this clonotype: Relative to the germline gene, one junction end is altered; a read error may explain this. The rearrangement uses TRBV12-3 or TRBV12-4 and TRBJ2-1; TRBD2 matches at 8 bases. This CDR3 is built from 16 residues. The CDR3 here is CASSSTAGVSYNEQFF. The CDR3 nucleotides read TGTGCCAGCAGTTCCACAGCGGGGGTCTCCTACAATGAACAGTTCTTC.

As for this clonotype: The junction differs from germline at one of its ends, possibly a read error. The chain couples TRBV20-1 to TRBJ1-6; a weak D match, TRBD1 (5 bases). Germline assignment: CDR1 DFQATT and CDR2 SNEGSKA (reference sequence). This CDR3 comprises 15 residues. CDR3 in amino acids: CSARDTGRCKSLLHF. CDR3 nucleotides: TGCAGTGCTAGAGATACGGGACGGTGTAAATCACTCCTCCACTTT.

This clonotype was seen a few times. This chain joins TRBV12-3 or TRBV12-4 and TRBJ1-5; D gene ambiguous. Trimming stripped 5 bases from V and 3 bases from J, with 14 bases between. The CDR3 is 15 amino acids. CDR3 nucleotides: TGTGCCAGCAGTATATCAGCTCTTACCAATCAGCCCCAGCATTTT. Translation gives CASSISALTNQPQHF.

This clonotype was seen repeatedly, ten times or more. The chain carries TRBV20-1 and TRBJ1-1; D is uncertain. Deletions cut 5 bases from V and 7 bases from J, with 14 bases between. Germline V gene lookup returns CDR1 DFQATT and CDR2 SNEGSKA (reference sequence). The CDR3 consists of 12 residues. The CDR3 DNA reads as TGCAGTGCTCGCAGATCCGGCAGTGAAGCTTTCTTT. Translation: CSARRSGSEAFF.

Concerning this clonotype itself: The junction differs from germline at one of its ends, possibly a read error. The chain employs TRBV10-2 and TRBJ2-4, with D possibly called TRBD1 or TRBD2 (6 bases each). The CDR3 has 16 residues. The germline CDR1 and CDR2 sequences are WSHSY and SAAADI. CDR3 nucleotide sequence: TGCGTCAGCAGTGCACAGGGTTGGGGGGCTAAAAACATTCAGTACTTC. Protein product: CVSSAQGWGAKNIQYF.

This clonotype was counted many times. This chain links TRBV10-2 with TRBJ2-1; the D is unclear. From germline, CDR1 is WSHSY and CDR2 SAAADI. There are 13 residues in the CDR3. V lost 5 bases and J lost 3, with 8 bases in between. CDR3 sequence (DNA): TGCGCCAGCAGTCCGGAAGTCTACAATGAGCAGTTCTTC. As protein: CASSPEVYNEQFF.

Only one count was recorded for this clonotype. In this CDR3 the conserved last residue, phenylalanine or tryptophan, is missing, so a read error is likely. This chain uses TRBV11-2 with TRBJ2-6; 11 bases are shared with TRBD2. The CDR3 covers 18 residues. From germline, CDR1 is SGHAT and CDR2 FQNNGV. The CDR3 bases are TGTGCCAGCAGTCAAACTAGCGGGGGAGCCACTGGGGCCAACTTCCTGACTTTA. It yields the protein CASSQTSGGATGANFLTL.

Note on this clonotype: One end of the junction varies from germline; a read error may be responsible. The V gene is TRBV20-1, the J gene TRBJ2-7, with D hard to call. In germline, CDR1 is DFQATT, CDR2 SNEGSKA (reference sequence). There are 12 residues in the CDR3. Written as DNA, the CDR3 is TGCAGTGCTAGTGTGATCACCTACGAGCGGTACTTC. It encodes CSASVITYERYF.

This clonotype was picked up one time. A much larger clonotype is one base distant, so this may be a read error. This chain uses TRBV11-1 with TRBJ2-1, with TRBD2 matching 13 bases. This CDR3 spans 18 amino acids. J lost 7 bases, V lost 4 bases, and 13 bases had no gene match. Germline V lookup: CDR1 SGHAT, CDR2 FQDESV (reference sequence). The CDR3 DNA is TGTGCCAGCAGCTCAGAAACGAGGACTAGCGGGAGTGGTAATGAGCAGTTCTTC. The encoded protein is CASSSETRTSGSGNEQFF. The entire variable domain, with the rest obtained from reference TRBV11-1 and TRBJ2-1, is as follows: EAEVAQSPRYKITEKSQAVAFWCDPISGHATLYWYRQILGQGPELLVQFQDESVVDDSQLPKDRFSAERLKGVDSTLKIQPAELGDSAMYLCASSSETRTSGSGNEQFFGPGTRLTVL.

In the case of this clonotype: Germline and junction disagree at one end, which may indicate a read error. CDR3: CSAQEGETEIFF. The CDR3 nucleotides read TGTAGCGCCCAAGAGGGGGAAACTGAAATTTTCTTT. The chain employs TRBV29-1 and TRBJ1-1; TRBD1 is a possible D gene (6 bases). CDR3 length equals 12 residues. The germline V gene has CDR1 SQVTM and CDR2 ANQGSEA.

As for this clonotype: Compared with germline, one end of the junction differs, possibly owing to a read error. CDR3 DNA: TGCAGTGCTCCCCTAGGGGTGTTGAACACTGAAGTTTTCTTT. Amino acids: CSAPLGVLNTEVFF. V is TRBV20-1 and J is TRBJ1-1; tentative D call: TRBD1 (5 bases). Germline V gene sequence: CDR1 DFQATT, CDR2 SNEGSKA (reference sequence). The CDR3 covers 14 residues.

A word on this clonotype: A read error may account for a junction end that differs from germline. The chain combines TRBV11-3 with TRBJ2-7; 9 positions match TRBD1. CDR1 SGHNT and CDR2 YENEEA come from the germline V gene. This CDR3 has 15 amino acids. The DNA for the CDR3 is TGTGCCAGCAACTTAGTGACAGGGGGATACTTCGAGCAGTACTTC. Protein: CASNLVTGGYFEQYF.

Note on this clonotype: In this CDR3 the conserved last residue, phenylalanine or tryptophan, is missing, so a read error is likely. The chain uses TRBV11-2 and TRBJ2-5, with 7 positions matching TRBD1. CDR3 length: 13 amino acids. Germline V gives CDR1 SGHAT, CDR2 FQNNGV. V dropped 9 bases and J dropped 3; count of bases not matched to a gene: 7. CDR3 DNA sequence: TGTGCCAGAAGTTCCACAGGGGAAGAGACCCAGTACTGC. Residues: CARSSTGEETQYC.

As to this clonotype: One end of the junction does not line up with germline, which may come from a read error. The chain carries TRBV11-1 and TRBJ2-1; D remains ambiguous. Germline V gene sequence: CDR1 SGHAT, CDR2 FQDESV (reference sequence). The CDR3 is made up of 15 amino acids. This CDR3 reads CASSLDVGIYDEQFF. DNA for the CDR3: TGTGCCAGCAGCTTAGACGTGGGGATCTACGATGAGCAGTTTTTC.

Comment on this clonotype: At one boundary the junction diverges from the germline segment, which might be a read error. This chain uses TRBV20-1 with TRBJ2-5; possibly TRBD2 for D (7 bases). The CDR3 extends over 16 amino acids. Germline V CDR1 and CDR2: DFQATT, SNEGSKA (reference sequence). The CDR3, as DNA: TGCAGTGCTACAGGGGAGGGTAGCGGGCAGCAAGAGATCCAGTATTTC. It translates to CSATGEGSGQQEIQYF.

About this clonotype: Being one base from a much bigger clone, this may be a read error. The CDR3 sequence is CSSTPGQGPYGYTF. The CDR3 coding sequence is TGTTCCAGCACCCCGGGACAGGGGCCATATGGCTACACCTTC. The V gene is TRBV5-5, the J gene TRBJ1-2; TRBD1 aligns across 10 bases. CDR3 length equals 14 residues. From germline, CDR1 is SGHKS and CDR2 YYEKEE (reference sequence).

A word on this clonotype: A read error may account for a junction end that differs from germline. This chain joins TRBV4-1 and TRBJ1-2, with D perhaps TRBD1 (5 bases). The CDR3 loop spans 15 amino acids. Germline V gene data show CDR1 as MGHRA and CDR2 as YSYEKL. CDR3 in DNA: TGTGCCAGCAACCAAGGCCGGGGACCTAACTATGGCTACATCTTC. Amino acid sequence: CASNQGRGPNYGYIF.

As regards this clonotype: Germline is not matched at one junction end, which may reflect a read error. The chain is built from TRBV11-1 and TRBJ2-2; D may be TRBD2 (6 bases). Germline V gives CDR1 SGHAT, CDR2 FQDESV (reference sequence). This CDR3 is 13 amino acids long. The chain's CDR3 is CANSNGSHRGAVF. The CDR3 DNA is TGTGCCAACAGCAACGGGAGTCACCGGGGAGCTGTTTTT.

The V gene is TRBV11-2, the J gene TRBJ2-5; 7 bases match TRBD1. The CDR3 sequence is 13 residues long. Germline V gene data show CDR1 as SGHAT and CDR2 as FQNNGV. V was pared by 9 bases and J by 3 bases, with 7 bases of the junction left unmatched. CDR3 sequence (DNA): TGTGCCAGTTTATCTACAGGGGAAGAGACCCAGTACTTC. Its translation: CASLSTGEETQYF.

This clonotype was seen a single time. One end of the junction is discordant with germline, which a read error may explain. The chain has TRBV11-3 and TRBJ2-1; TRBD2 matches at 8 bases. CDR1 is SGHNT, CDR2 YENEEA, per germline. CDR3 length: 13 residues. CDR3 sequence: CASSIGRASEHFF. In DNA form, the CDR3 reads TGTGCCAGCAGCATCGGGAGGGCCAGTGAGCACTTCTTC.

A remark on this clonotype: A junction boundary mismatches the germline segment, possibly from a read error. This chain connects TRBV20-1 to TRBJ2-1; D perhaps matches TRBD1 (6 bases). The CDR3 runs to 14 residues. CDR1 and CDR2 from the germline V gene are DFQATT and SNEGSKA (reference sequence). The CDR3, as DNA: TGCAGTGCTAGAGATGTCCAGGGGAAAAATGAGCAGCACTTC. Translating gives CSARDVQGKNEQHF.

As for this clonotype: Because the CDR3's place on the DNA is in doubt, the DNA is left out and the CDR3 is given as listed by TCRdb. The J gene is TRBJ2-6, the V gene TRBV6-5. 15 amino acids form the CDR3, both terminal residues included. Germline loops: CDR1 MNHEY, CDR2 SVGAGI. The CDR3 here is CTSSYFGSGANVVTF.

With regard to this clonotype: Germline is not matched at one junction end, which may reflect a read error. The J gene is TRBJ2-1, the V gene TRBV11-3, with TRBD2 identical over 16 bases. The CDR3 consists of 16 residues. Germline V lookup: CDR1 SGHNT, CDR2 YENEEA. The CDR3 here is CDSNLVGTSGREIQFF. In DNA form, the CDR3 reads TGTGACAGCAACTTAGTTGGGACTAGCGGGAGGGAGATACAGTTCTTC.

This clonotype was seen a single time. A read error is likely, as this CDR3 ends without the conserved phenylalanine or tryptophan. The chain couples TRBV12-3 or TRBV12-4 to TRBJ2-1; tentatively, D is TRBD2 (6 bases). The CDR3 contains 13 residues. The CDR3 DNA is TGTGCTAGCAGACGCGGGACGGACAATGAGCAGTTCTAC. Its translation is CASRRGTDNEQFY.

A note on this clonotype: A read error may produce the germline difference seen at one junction end. The CDR3 region has the DNA TGCGCCAGTAGTGAGACCGAGGTAAGCTACGAGCAGTACTTC. It is translated as CASSETEVSYEQYF. The chain links TRBV10-2 to TRBJ2-7; D is uncertain. CDR1 WSHSY and CDR2 SAAADI come from the germline V gene. CDR3 length equals 14 residues.

This clonotype was detected once. A read error is possible here, since a much larger clone lies one base away. This chain connects TRBV24-1 to TRBJ1-1, with TRBD1 matching 7 bases. Unmatched junction bases numbered 6, after V lost 8 bases and J lost 1 base. Germline CDR1 and CDR2: KGHDR and SFDVKD. This CDR3 spans 14 amino acids. CDR3 loop: CATKEGQTNTEAFF. CDR3 DNA: TGTGCCACCAAGGAGGGACAGACGAACACTGAAGCTTTCTTT.